A single sample is the source of the 23 T cell receptor beta chains below, sequenced in a study of cytomegalovirus exposure and HLA in healthy donors. Repertoires were generated with immunoSEQ multiplex PCR, while TCRdb's copy carries only in-frame clones and drops some. Among 70,000 to 75,000 clones, over 90% were seen once, and the ten largest hold approximately 3%. The sequencing input was PBMCs. All receptors derive from a woman aged 18-29 years in good health and CMV-seropositive.

The chain couples TRBV19 to TRBJ2-3, with D possibly being TRBD2 (7 bases). The CDR3 runs to 15 residues. CDR1 and CDR2 (germline): LNHDA, SQIVND (reference sequence). The germline V and J ends were trimmed by 5 bases and 2 bases, with 14 bases remaining between them. CDR3 in DNA: TGTGCCAGTAGTGGGGGGGGCACCTACACAGATACGCAGTATTTT. Protein product: CASSGGGTYTDTQYF.

This rearrangement joins TRBV29-1 to TRBJ2-4, with 14 bases that match TRBD2. CDR1 is SQVTM, CDR2 ANQGSEA, per germline. V lost 7 bases, J lost 7 bases, and 6 bases stayed unmatched. The CDR3 runs 14 residues. Here the CDR3 reads CSALGLAGANIQYF. DNA of the CDR3: TGCAGCGCCCTGGGACTAGCGGGAGCGAACATTCAGTACTTC.

This rearrangement joins TRBV5-1 to TRBJ2-1; 15 bases match TRBD2. The CDR3 is 16 residues long. V lost 7 bases and J lost 5; bases outside the gene matches: 7. Germline CDR1 is SGHRS and CDR2 is YFSETQ. The chain's CDR3 is CASGGLAGGRNNEQFF. The CDR3 DNA reads TGCGCCAGCGGGGGACTAGCGGGAGGTCGGAACAATGAGCAGTTCTTC.

This rearrangement joins TRBV19 to TRBJ1-5; a possible D gene is TRBD1 (5 bases). The germline V and J ends were trimmed by 3 bases and 2 bases, with 23 bases remaining between them. From germline, CDR1 is LNHDA and CDR2 SQIVND (reference sequence). This CDR3 spans 19 amino acids. The CDR3 coding sequence is TGTGCCAGTAGTATGGTCGGTTTGGACATCGAAAACGGCAATCAGCCCCAGCATTTT. Translated: CASSMVGLDIENGNQPQHF. Full variable domain (missing parts from reference TRBV19 and TRBJ1-5): DGGITQSPKYLFRKEGQNVTLSCEQNLNHDAMYWYRQDPGQGLRLIYYSQIVNDFQKGDIAEGYSVSREKKESFPLTVTSAQKNPTAFYLCASSMVGLDIENGNQPQHFGDGTRLSIL.

The rearrangement uses TRBV10-3 and TRBJ2-5; a possible D gene is TRBD2 (5 bases). V was cut by 3 bases and J by 5 bases, with 10 bases left in between. Germline V CDR1 and CDR2: ENHRY, SYGVKD. The CDR3 contains 13 residues. CDR3 sequence reads: CAISDGVGETQYF. In DNA form, the CDR3 reads TGTGCCATCAGTGACGGGGTAGGGGAGACCCAGTACTTC.

This clone was detected once. The V and J genes are TRBV19 and TRBJ1-1; TRBD1 matches at 8 bases. The CDR3 has 15 residues. Per the germline V gene, CDR1 is LNHDA and CDR2 is SQIVND (reference sequence). The ends lost 3 bases at V and 11 bases at J; junction bases unmatched: 14. The CDR3 region is CASSIVRTGIRAAFF. CDR3 nucleotide sequence: TGTGCCAGTAGTATTGTTCGGACAGGGATACGTGCGGCTTTCTTT.

This clone was found once. The chain uses TRBV7-2 and TRBJ1-2; D not certain. Trimming shortened V by 5 bases and J by 1 base, and 11 bases separated the two germline ends. The CDR3 spans 14 residues. CDR1 SGHTA and CDR2 FQGNSA come from the germline V gene. The CDR3 sequence is CASSPIPGNYGYTF. The DNA of the CDR3 is TGTGCCAGCAGCCCTATACCGGGTAACTATGGCTACACCTTC. The full variable domain, in which reference TRBV7-2 and TRBJ1-2 provide the parts outside the CDR3, is GAGVSQSPSNKVTEKGKDVELRCDPISGHTALYWYRQSLGQGLEFLIYFQGNSAPDKSGLPSDRFSAERTGGSVSTLTIQRTQQEDSAVYLCASSPIPGNYGYTFGSGTRLTVV.

This chain uses TRBV6-1 with TRBJ1-2; D possibly corresponds to TRBD1 (6 bases). Trimming shortened V by 1 base and J by 0 bases, and 9 bases separated the two germline ends. The CDR3 consists of 15 residues. The V gene's germline CDR1 is MNHNS and CDR2 SASEGT. For the CDR3, the DNA is TGTGCCAGCAGTGAAGGACAGGCTGCTAACTATGGCTACACCTTC. Its translation is CASSEGQAANYGYTF.

This clone was seen only once. The chain employs TRBV5-5 and TRBJ1-3; D not certain. The germline CDR1 and CDR2 sequences are SGHKS and YYEKEE (reference sequence). Trimming shortened V by 4 bases and J by 4 bases, and 15 bases separated the two germline ends. The CDR3 runs 15 residues. CDR3 residues: CASSITEVSGNTIYF. The CDR3 DNA reads as TGTGCCAGCAGCATTACAGAAGTATCCGGAAACACCATATATTTT.

The V call is TRBV6-6, the J call TRBJ2-7; no definite D call. The CDR3 is 12 residues long. Germline lookup yields CDR1 MNHNY and CDR2 SVGAGI (reference sequence). The V end lost 6 bases, the J end lost 1 base, and 7 bases lay between the germline ends. The CDR3 sequence: CASSLQSYEQYF. CDR3 in DNA: TGTGCCAGCAGCCTACAGTCCTACGAGCAGTACTTC.

This clone was picked up a small number of times. V and J are TRBV14 and TRBJ2-1; 7 nucleotides agree with TRBD1. CDR1 is SGHDN and CDR2 is FVKESK in the germline V gene. The V segment lost 0 bases and the J segment 4 bases; nucleotides outside the gene matches: 9. The CDR3 runs 17 residues. The CDR3 nucleotides read TGTGCCAGCAGCCAAGATTCCAGGGGGACACCTTACAATGAGCAGTTCTTC. Its protein product is CASSQDSRGTPYNEQFF.

This sequence joins TRBV18 and TRBJ1-2, with 7 bases lining up with TRBD1. Looked up from germline, CDR1 is KGHSH and CDR2 is LQKENI. V lost 2 bases to trimming and J lost 2 bases; unmatched junction nucleotides: 8. This CDR3 comprises 16 residues. The CDR3 loop reads CASSPIYGTENYGYTF. The DNA of the CDR3 is TGTGCCAGCTCACCAATATACGGGACAGAGAACTATGGCTACACCTTC.

The V call is TRBV4-3, the J call TRBJ2-1, with D maybe TRBD2 (5 bases). Germline CDR1 LGHNA, CDR2 YSLEER. Trimming removed 0 bases at V and 3 bases at J, with 12 bases between. This CDR3 comprises 16 residues. CDR3 bases: TGCGCCAGCAGCCAAGACCGAGGGAGTAGCTACAATGAGCAGTTCTTC. Its protein is CASSQDRGSSYNEQFF.

V and J are TRBV4-1 and TRBJ2-7; D may be TRBD1 (6 bases). Between the trimmed V and J ends, which lost 2 bases and 6 bases, there was a span of 11 bases. The CDR3 extends over 13 amino acids. Germline V gene sequence: CDR1 MGHRA, CDR2 YSYEKL. CDR3 residues: CASSQIQGSEQYF. In nucleotides, the CDR3 is TGCGCCAGCAGCCAAATTCAGGGGAGCGAGCAGTACTTC.

This chain links TRBV5-1 with TRBJ1-5; 7 nucleotides match TRBD1. Germline trimming cut 1 base from V and 3 bases from J; bases unmatched to any gene: 7. The V gene's germline CDR1 is SGHRS and CDR2 YFSETQ. The CDR3 contains 16 residues. CDR3 in amino acids: CASSLSWDSYNQPQHF. CDR3 DNA: TGCGCCAGCAGCTTGAGTTGGGACAGCTACAATCAGCCCCAGCATTTT.

This chain uses TRBV4-1 with TRBJ1-6, with a tentative D call TRBD1 (6 bases). Germline V lookup: CDR1 MGHRA, CDR2 YSYEKL. The CDR3 spans 14 residues. Trimming removed 6 bases from V and 13 bases from J, with 19 bases in between. CDR3 sequence (DNA): TGCGCCAGCAGACCTACGACAGGTCTTTGGCCCCTCCACTTT. Its translation: CASRPTTGLWPLHF.

This chain uses TRBV4-1 with TRBJ1-4; 10 nucleotides agree with TRBD1. CDR1 MGHRA and CDR2 YSYEKL come from the germline V gene. After removal of 2 bases from V and 5 bases from J, the junction contained 2 bases not matched to a gene. The CDR3 is 15 residues long. In nucleotides, the CDR3 is TGCGCCAGCAGCCAATGGGACAGGGGAAATGAAAAACTGTTTTTT. Encoded protein: CASSQWDRGNEKLFF.

This chain uses TRBV5-3 with TRBJ2-2, with TRBD2 as a possible D gene (7 bases). TRBV5-3 falls under the ORF class, with uncertain function. The CDR3 has 13 amino acids. The V end was cut by 10 bases, the J end by 5 bases, with 15 bases between. As DNA, the CDR3 is TGTGCCGGGGAGGGGGTTGGAACCGGGGAGCTGTTTTTT. Translation: CAGEGVGTGELFF.

V and J are TRBV6-4 and TRBJ1-6; the D gene is possibly TRBD1 (5 bases). This CDR3 region has 15 residues. The germline V gene encodes CDR1 MRHNA and CDR2 SNTAGT. V shed 6 bases and J shed 12 bases, with 21 bases lying between them. The CDR3 DNA is TGTGCCAGCAGCGCATCAGGGCCTGGGGATGGACCCCTCCACTTT. Amino acid sequence: CASSASGPGDGPLHF.

The chain uses TRBV18 and TRBJ2-1; D not resolved. Germline lookup yields CDR1 KGHSH and CDR2 LQKENI. V shed 4 bases and J shed 5 bases, with 12 bases lying between them. The CDR3 length is 14 residues. The CDR3, as DNA: TGTGCCAGCTCACTTCAGTCCAGAAACAATGAGCAGTTCTTC. The encoded protein is CASSLQSRNNEQFF.

The rearrangement links TRBV5-5 to TRBJ2-1; 7 bases align to TRBD2. This CDR3 is built from 15 residues. Per the germline V gene, CDR1 is SGHKS and CDR2 is YYEKEE (reference sequence). Trimming cost V 2 bases and J 3 bases; bases outside gene matches: 5. The CDR3 sequence: CASSFLAEIYNEQFF. In DNA, the CDR3 is TGTGCCAGCAGCTTTCTAGCGGAGATCTACAATGAGCAGTTCTTC. The whole variable domain, filled in from reference TRBV5-5 and TRBJ2-1, reads DAGVTQSPTHLIKTRGQQVTLRCSPISGHKSVSWYQQVLGQGPQFIFQYYEKEERGRGNFPDRFSARQFPNYSSELNVNALLLGDSALYLCASSFLAEIYNEQFFGPGTRLTVL.

CDR3 DNA: TGTGCCAGCACCGGGCCGACAGGGCGGACTGAAGCTTTCTTT. Amino acids: CASTGPTGRTEAFF. The chain joins TRBV25-1 to TRBJ1-1; 7 positions agree with TRBD1. CDR3 length equals 14 residues. Losses at the gene ends were 7 bases for V and 5 bases for J; bases not matched to a gene: 10. Germline values: CDR1 MGHDK, CDR2 SYGVNS. Complete variable domain (other parts from reference TRBV25-1 and TRBJ1-1): EADIYQTPRYLVIGTGKKITLECSQTMGHDKMYWYQQDPGMELHLIHYSYGVNSTEKGDLSSESTVSRIRTEHFPLTLESARPSHTSQYLCASTGPTGRTEAFFGQGTRLTVV.

The chain has TRBV4-3 and TRBJ2-7; the D is unclear. Per germline, CDR1 LGHNA and CDR2 YSLEER. Trimming removed 0 bases at V and 2 bases at J, with 11 bases between. The CDR3 contains 15 residues. The CDR3: CASSQDPADPYEQYF. CDR3 DNA sequence: TGCGCCAGCAGCCAAGATCCGGCGGATCCCTACGAGCAGTACTTC.